This T cell receptor beta chain emerged from a study of blood T cells in healthy people across ages. This clonotype was seen many times. The second PCR ran about 6 to 11 cycles with a sample-barcoded 5' primer and J-beta primers. TCRdb independently ran MiXCR on the 5' RACE reads; one entry per CDR3 protein. This table has roughly 650,000 distinct CDR3 sequences, about 34% appearing once. The receptor was isolated from a woman aged 80 or over in good health. Material: blood.

For the CDR3, the DNA is TGTGCCAGCAGCCCCCTGAGAAGGTACAATGAGCAGTTCTTC. It is translated as CASSPLRRYNEQFF. This chain joins TRBV9 and TRBJ2-1; no reliable D call. The CDR3 runs 14 residues. V was trimmed by 4 bases and J by 4 bases, leaving 12 bases between them. Looked up from germline, CDR1 is SGDLS and CDR2 is YYNGEE.